This TCR beta chain derives from a study of cytomegalovirus exposure and HLA in healthy donors (dated by TCRdb to about 2017). A note on the overall study: According to an earlier analysis of a few hundred of the donors, about 179 million T cells yielded 120 million or so unique TCR beta sequences and more than 250 Gb of sequence data. Approximately 300 gigabases of sequencing data and some 85 million unique TCR sequences were included in an early release covering about 620 HLA-typed donors. The genetic ancestry cluster associated with self-reported Caucasian donors included about 81% of the 300 to 400 genotyped donors. The study aimed to test whether cataloging public T cell receptors could reveal signatures of past pathogen exposure. Using immunosequencing, the study profiled T cell repertoires from 550 to 750 subjects and related those repertoires to cytomegalovirus serostatus. A separate validation cohort of about 110 different subjects was used in addition to the roughly 700-subject first cohort. To predict cytomegalovirus infection status, the study brought together high-throughput TCR immunosequencing, statistical association of individual TCRs with disease status, and machine learning. A later analysis re-analyzed previously published TCR beta repertoires from approximately 700 donors and added high-resolution HLA genotyping to study TCR occurrence patterns. Rather than using new phenotypic data, the later analysis identified candidate immune exposures from TCR beta sequences and from how often those sequences occurred across donors. An earlier analysis of fewer than 750 of the donors used high-throughput TCR beta sequencing to judge whether each TCR beta V gene segment behaved as functional or pseudogenic. Donor age, sex, ethnicity and CMV serostatus were compiled together with the repertoire data. Genome-wide SNP genotypes for about 65% of the 666 donors were used in a later genetic analysis, which treated that subset as a discovery cohort. All discovery cohort repertoires had been generated using a single sequencing platform. HLA typing covered class I and class II loci at four-digit resolution. Typing coverage differed by locus: A, B, C, DRB1 and DQB1 were typed in roughly 629-630 donors, DQA1 in approximately 520, DPA1 in some 610, and DPB1 in roughly 450. Several DR-DQ haplotypes were treated as single units for association and clustering because of strong linkage in the cohort. On average, about 200,000 unique TCR beta nucleotide sequences were sequenced per donor among a few hundred genotyped donors of the cohort, with roughly 18% of those sequences being non-productive.

Worth noting for this clone: What antigen it recognizes has not been identified. No much larger clone exists at a distance of one base, and base qualities are not known.

From V the trimming removes 1 base and from J it removes 2 bases, while the gene matches leave 6 bases of the junction unaccounted for. The CDR3 contains 15 residues, cysteine and phenylalanine counted. Only the CDR3 portion is preserved as DNA: 45 bases, with reading frame beginning at the first base. Based on the germline V gene (reference sequence), the CDR1 and CDR2 sequences are SGHKS and YYEKEE. The paper's findings and limits, for the study overall: When HLA alleles, especially DR and DQ, strongly co-occurred, TCR associations were difficult to assign to individual alleles. A later analysis found that most CMV-associated TCR beta chains appeared HLA-restricted, with HLA associations seemingly driven largely by CMV exposure. A later analysis associated about 17,000 TCR beta sequences with specific HLA alleles at a false discovery rate of 0.05. Compared with the approximately 710-donor mean, donors in an Asian-associated ancestry cluster had fewer N-insertions in productive TCRs, according to a later genetic analysis. In a later analysis, TCR association rates were found to vary across HLA loci, with the most associated TCRs seen for DRB1 alleles and the fewest for HLA-C alleles. Because the 87-base-pair reads could not distinguish some IMGT-functional V segments, including TRBV6-2 and TRBV6-3, those segments were excluded. Immune exposure information for the cohort was limited to CMV serostatus. A later analysis found that HLA-associated TCR beta chains were more clonally expanded and had lower generation probabilities than equally common non-associated chains. Roughly uniform sequencing depth across donors was assumed in presence/absence analyses, although this assumption may not hold. The study gave a list of some 150 TCR beta chains associated with cytomegalovirus. In vitro tests confirmed that a few of the cytomegalovirus-associated TCR beta chains recognize cytomegalovirus antigens. In an earlier analysis of some 500 of the donors, most TCR beta V segments were observed in productive rearrangements about 87% or about 30% of the time, broadly matching IMGT annotations. A further reported finding was that TCR beta sequences accurately predicted the HLA-A and HLA-B alleles for most subjects in the first cohort. While some public TCRs were present in many individuals, most TCR sequences turned up only very rarely across donors. The classifier was reported to diagnose cytomegalovirus status with high specificity and sensitivity in both the original and validation cohorts. An association between a missense DCLRE1C variant and V-gene and J-gene trimming of TCR beta chains was found in a later genetic analysis and replicated in an independent cohort. Several of the top co-occurrence clusters appeared to be linked to parvovirus B19, influenza, CMV and Epstein-Barr virus, according to a later analysis. Because HLA typing was missing for some donors at each locus, association tests included only the typed subset. A cluster of highly shared sequence variants was judged likely to be a technical artifact of the sequencing pipeline. Because counts were too low, around 17 rarely observed V segments, including chromosome 9 orphons, were left out of the earlier analysis of some 640 of the donors. According to the authors, the approach could potentially be generalized to other disease states and immunological phenotypes. The cohort was sequenced for TCR beta chains only, and without alpha or paired-chain data the features that could be detected were limited. Correlated functional status among segregating V segments might be attributable to linkage disequilibrium, but an unknown experimental factor could not be ruled out.

Libraries were prepared through the immunoSEQ multiplex PCR assay. For the multiplex PCR, a mixture combining 60 forward primers for TCR Vbeta segments and 13 reverse primers for TCR Jbeta segments was used. The CDR3 region of rearranged TCR beta genes was amplified from genomic DNA with a multiplex PCR assay. Amplified TCR beta libraries were sequenced as 87-base-pair reads on the Illumina HiSeq System. The paper's data handling went like this. In a later analysis, some 80 million unique TCR beta chains were counted across the roughly 670 repertoires, and roughly 10 million of these chains were shared by at least two donors. Raw reads were error-corrected and collapsed into unique sequences by a nearest-neighbor algorithm in which closely related sequences were merged to remove PCR and sequencing errors. V, D and J gene segments were assigned by aligning CDR3 sequences to IMGT reference sequences. For a sequence to be retained, a match of at least six nucleotides to both a V gene segment and a J gene segment was required. Rearrangements were called productive when the CDR3 lacked stop codons and stayed in frame with V and J; all others were non-productive. Following IMGT convention, CDR3 was defined as the stretch from the second conserved V-encoded cysteine up to the conserved J-encoded phenylalanine. The earlier analysis of about 590 of the donors excluded sequences that lacked an unambiguous match to a single V gene segment. An earlier analysis of several hundred of the donors called V segments functional above 56.7% productive rearrangements and segregating when the between-donor standard deviation exceeded 5%. A statistical classification framework was developed to diagnose cytomegalovirus status using the catalog of TCR beta chain sequences. In a later analysis, V and J genes were assigned by comparing TCR nucleotide sequences against IMGT/GENE-DB human TR gene sequences. The TCRdist pipeline was used in a later analysis to assign CDR3 sequences and most-parsimonious VDJ recombination scenarios. In a later analysis, each TCR beta chain was defined by its CDR3 amino acid sequence together with its V-gene family, and reads lacking a unique V-gene family were excluded. In a later analysis, fewer than 650 highly shared, low-generation-probability nucleotide sequences were removed to address suspected cross-contamination and a sequencing artifact. In a later analysis, a clonal expansion index was calculated for each public chain from normalized within-repertoire ranks of inferred template counts. In a later analysis, generation probabilities were computed using a VDJ recombination model fitted to out-of-frame rearrangements, and the results were checked against IGoR. In a later analysis, TCR-TCR, TCR-HLA and TCR-CMV co-occurrence was scored with hypergeometric tests, and a repertoire-size bias correction was applied to TCR pairs. A later analysis estimated false discovery rates by permuting HLA or CMV assignments 20 times. In a later analysis, co-occurring TCRs were grouped with DBSCAN, and TCRdist sequence similarity was added when clustering was performed within HLA-allele-positive subsets. Repertoires with fewer than 30,000 or more than 120,000 public chains, plus five repertoires with anomalous nucleotide sharing, were excluded from co-occurrence clustering. TCRdb took this table from immuneACCESS and kept in-frame rearrangements with V and J called. Such tables lack part of the clones; where checked against another copy, unresolved V genes explain under half of the gap, and the rest is unexplained. For V, J and clone size, that table is used; D and trimming come from the DNA. A total of around 180,000 clones appear in this sample, around 80% of them only once. Less than 1.5% of the sample comes from the top ten.

The cohort was made up of approximately 670 healthy bone marrow donors. At the time of sampling, every cohort member was nominally healthy, though immune exposures that went unrecorded were likely present. The donor tested CMV seropositive and was one of the 289 seropositive cohort members. Every donor gave a peripheral blood sample, and the peripheral blood mononuclear cells from that sample were used for TCR beta sequencing. The Qiagen DNeasy Blood Extraction Kit was used to extract genomic DNA from the blood cell samples. The chain joins TRBV5-5 to TRBJ2-7; 7 junctional bases match TRBD1. This clonotype was sampled from a woman in her 30s in good health and CMV-seropositive. Sequenced sample: PBMCs. The sequenced DNA is TGTGCCAGCAGCTTGATGCAGGGGGACCCCTACGAGCAGTACTTC. Its amino acids are CASSLMQGDPYEQYF. With the rest looked up from the reference TRBV5-5 and TRBJ2-7 genes rather than sequenced, the full variable domain is DAGVTQSPTHLIKTRGQQVTLRCSPISGHKSVSWYQQVLGQGPQFIFQYYEKEERGRGNFPDRFSARQFPNYSSELNVNALLLGDSALYLCASSLMQGDPYEQYFGPGTRLTVT.